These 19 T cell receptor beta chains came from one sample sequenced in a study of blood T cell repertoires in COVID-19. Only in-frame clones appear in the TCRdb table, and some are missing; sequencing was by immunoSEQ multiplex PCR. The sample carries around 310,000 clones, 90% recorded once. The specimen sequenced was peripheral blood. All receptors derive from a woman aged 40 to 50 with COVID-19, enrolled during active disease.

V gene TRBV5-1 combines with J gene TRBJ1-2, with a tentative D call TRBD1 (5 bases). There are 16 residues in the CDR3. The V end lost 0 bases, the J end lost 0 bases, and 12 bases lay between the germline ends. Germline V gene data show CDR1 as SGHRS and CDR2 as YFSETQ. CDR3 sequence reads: CASSLGAQGPNYGYTF. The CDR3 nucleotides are TGCGCCAGCAGCTTGGGGGCGCAGGGTCCTAACTATGGCTACACCTTC.

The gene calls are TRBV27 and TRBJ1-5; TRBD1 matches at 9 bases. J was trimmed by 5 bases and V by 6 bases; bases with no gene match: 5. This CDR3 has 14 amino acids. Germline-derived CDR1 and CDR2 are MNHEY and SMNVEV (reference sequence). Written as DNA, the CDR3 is TGTGCCAGCAGACAAGGGACAGGGCATCAGCCCCAGCATTTT. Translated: CASRQGTGHQPQHF.

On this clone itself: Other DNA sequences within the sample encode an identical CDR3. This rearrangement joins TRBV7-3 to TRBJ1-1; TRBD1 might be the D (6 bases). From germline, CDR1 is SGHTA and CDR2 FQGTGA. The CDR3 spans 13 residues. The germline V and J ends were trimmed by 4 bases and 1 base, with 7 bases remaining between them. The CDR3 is CASSSDRNTEAFF. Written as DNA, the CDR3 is TGTGCCAGCAGCTCGGACAGGAACACTGAAGCTTTCTTT.

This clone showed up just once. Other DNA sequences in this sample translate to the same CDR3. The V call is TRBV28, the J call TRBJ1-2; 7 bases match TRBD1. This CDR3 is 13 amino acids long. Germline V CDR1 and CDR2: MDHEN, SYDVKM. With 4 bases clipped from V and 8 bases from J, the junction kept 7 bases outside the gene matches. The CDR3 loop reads CASSSRQGLGYTF. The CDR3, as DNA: TGTGCCAGCAGTTCCCGACAGGGCTTAGGCTACACCTTC.

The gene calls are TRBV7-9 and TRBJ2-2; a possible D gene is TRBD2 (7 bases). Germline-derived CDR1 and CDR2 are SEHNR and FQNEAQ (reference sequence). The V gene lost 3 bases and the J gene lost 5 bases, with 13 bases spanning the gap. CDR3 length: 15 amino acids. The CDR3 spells CASSFRGAVTGELFF. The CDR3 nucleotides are TGTGCCAGCAGCTTCCGGGGGGCCGTAACCGGGGAGCTGTTTTTT.

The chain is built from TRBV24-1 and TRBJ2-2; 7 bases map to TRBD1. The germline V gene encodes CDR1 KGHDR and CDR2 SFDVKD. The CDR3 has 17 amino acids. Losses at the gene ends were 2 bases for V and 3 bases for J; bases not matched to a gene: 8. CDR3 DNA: TGTGCCACCAGTGATTCACTCAACAGGGGCGACACCGGGGAGCTGTTTTTT. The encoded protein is CATSDSLNRGDTGELFF.

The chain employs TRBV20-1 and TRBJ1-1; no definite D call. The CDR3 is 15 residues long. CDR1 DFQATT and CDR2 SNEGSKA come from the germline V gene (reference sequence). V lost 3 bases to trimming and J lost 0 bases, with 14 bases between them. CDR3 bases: TGCAGTGCTAGTGCCCGCCCGGGTTTGAACACTGAAGCTTTCTTT. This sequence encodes CSASARPGLNTEAFF.

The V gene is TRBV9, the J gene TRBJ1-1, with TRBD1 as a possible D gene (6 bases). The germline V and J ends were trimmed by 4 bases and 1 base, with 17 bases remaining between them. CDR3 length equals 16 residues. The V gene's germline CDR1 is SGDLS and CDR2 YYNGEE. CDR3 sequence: CASSPEQGRRNTEAFF. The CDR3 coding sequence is TGTGCCAGCAGCCCGGAACAGGGAAGGAGGAACACTGAAGCTTTCTTT.

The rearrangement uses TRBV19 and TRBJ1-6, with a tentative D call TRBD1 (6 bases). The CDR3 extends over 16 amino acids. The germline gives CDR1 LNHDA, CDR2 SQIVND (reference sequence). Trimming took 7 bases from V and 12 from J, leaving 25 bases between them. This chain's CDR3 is CASTDTGGAQGLPLHF. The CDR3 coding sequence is TGTGCCAGTACCGACACGGGGGGGGCACAGGGATTACCCCTCCACTTT.

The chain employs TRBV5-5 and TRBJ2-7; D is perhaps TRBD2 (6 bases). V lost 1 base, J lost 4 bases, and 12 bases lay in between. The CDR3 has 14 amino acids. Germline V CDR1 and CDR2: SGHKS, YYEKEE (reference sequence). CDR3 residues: CASSLRAGSYEQYF. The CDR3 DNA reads TGTGCCAGCAGCTTGCGGGCGGGATCTTACGAGCAGTACTTC.

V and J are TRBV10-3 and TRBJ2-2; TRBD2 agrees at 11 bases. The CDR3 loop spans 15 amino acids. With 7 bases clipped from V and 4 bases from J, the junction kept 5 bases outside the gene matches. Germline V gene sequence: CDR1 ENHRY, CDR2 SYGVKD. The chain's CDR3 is CAITNLAGGTGELFF. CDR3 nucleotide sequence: TGTGCCATCACAAACCTAGCGGGGGGCACCGGGGAGCTGTTTTTT.

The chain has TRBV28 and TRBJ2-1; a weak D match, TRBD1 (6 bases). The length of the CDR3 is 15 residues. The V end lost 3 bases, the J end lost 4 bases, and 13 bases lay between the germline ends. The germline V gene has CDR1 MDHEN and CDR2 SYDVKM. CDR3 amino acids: CASSFPTGWYNEQFF. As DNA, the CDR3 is TGTGCCAGCAGTTTTCCTACAGGGTGGTACAATGAGCAGTTCTTC. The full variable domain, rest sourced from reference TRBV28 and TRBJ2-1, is DVKVTQSSRYLVKRTGEKVFLECVQDMDHENMFWYRQDPGLGLRLIYFSYDVKMKEKGDIPEGYSVSREKKERFSLILESASTNQTSMYLCASSFPTGWYNEQFFGPGTRLTVL.

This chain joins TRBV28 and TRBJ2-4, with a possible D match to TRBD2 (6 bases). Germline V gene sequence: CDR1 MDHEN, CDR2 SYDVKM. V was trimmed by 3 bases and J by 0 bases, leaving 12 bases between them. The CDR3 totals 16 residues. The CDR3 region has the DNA TGTGCCAGCAGTTTGACGGGGGTCCTAGCCAAAAACATTCAGTACTTC. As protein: CASSLTGVLAKNIQYF.

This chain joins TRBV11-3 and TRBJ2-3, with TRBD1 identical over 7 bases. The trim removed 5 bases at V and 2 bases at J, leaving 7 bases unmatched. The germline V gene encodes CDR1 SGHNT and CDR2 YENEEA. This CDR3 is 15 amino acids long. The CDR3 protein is CASSDPGQYTDTQYF. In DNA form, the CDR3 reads TGTGCCAGCAGCGATCCGGGACAGTACACAGATACGCAGTATTTT. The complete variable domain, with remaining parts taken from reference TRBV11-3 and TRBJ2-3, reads EAGVVQSPRYKIIEKKQPVAFWCNPISGHNTLYWYLQNLGQGPELLIRYENEEAVDDSQLPKDRFSAERLKGVDSTLKIQPAELGDSAVYLCASSDPGQYTDTQYFGPGTRLTVL.

The CDR3 reads CASSYRTGVTYNSPLHF. The CDR3 DNA follows: TGTGCCAGCAGTTACCGGACAGGGGTAACCTATAATTCACCCCTCCACTTT. The rearrangement joins TRBV6-2 or TRBV6-3 to TRBJ1-6, with TRBD1 identical over 9 bases. The V segment lost 2 bases and the J segment 2 bases; nucleotides outside the gene matches: 4. Germline assignment: CDR1 MNHEY and CDR2 SVGEGT. This CDR3 spans 17 amino acids.

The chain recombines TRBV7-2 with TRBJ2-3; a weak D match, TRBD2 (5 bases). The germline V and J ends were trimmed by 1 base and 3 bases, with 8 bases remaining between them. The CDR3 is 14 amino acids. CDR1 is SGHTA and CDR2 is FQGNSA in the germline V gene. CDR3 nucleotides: TGTGCCAGCAGCTTAGGCACTAGAACAGATACGCAGTATTTT. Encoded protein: CASSLGTRTDTQYF. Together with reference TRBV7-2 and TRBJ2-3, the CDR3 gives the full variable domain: GAGVSQSPSNKVTEKGKDVELRCDPISGHTALYWYRQSLGQGLEFLIYFQGNSAPDKSGLPSDRFSAERTGGSVSTLTIQRTQQEDSAVYLCASSLGTRTDTQYFGPGTRLTVL.

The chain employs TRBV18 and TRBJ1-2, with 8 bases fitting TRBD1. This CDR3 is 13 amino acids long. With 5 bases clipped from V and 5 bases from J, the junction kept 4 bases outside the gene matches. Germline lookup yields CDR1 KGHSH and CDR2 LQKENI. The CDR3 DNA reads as TGTGCCAGCTCAACGGGACAGGTATATGGCTACACCTTC. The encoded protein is CASSTGQVYGYTF.

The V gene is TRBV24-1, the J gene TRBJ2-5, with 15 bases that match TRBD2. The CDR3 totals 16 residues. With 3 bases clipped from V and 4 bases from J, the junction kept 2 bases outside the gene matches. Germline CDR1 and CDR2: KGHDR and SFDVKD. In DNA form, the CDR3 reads TGTGCCACCAGTGATCCGGGACTAGCGGGAGGAGAGACCCAGTACTTC. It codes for CATSDPGLAGGETQYF.

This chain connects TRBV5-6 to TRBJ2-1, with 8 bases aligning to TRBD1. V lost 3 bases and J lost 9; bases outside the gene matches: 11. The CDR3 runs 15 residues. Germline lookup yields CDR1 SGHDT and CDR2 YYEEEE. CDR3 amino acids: CASSWTGYPTGEQFF. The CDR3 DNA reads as TGTGCCAGCAGCTGGACAGGGTACCCAACGGGTGAGCAGTTCTTC.